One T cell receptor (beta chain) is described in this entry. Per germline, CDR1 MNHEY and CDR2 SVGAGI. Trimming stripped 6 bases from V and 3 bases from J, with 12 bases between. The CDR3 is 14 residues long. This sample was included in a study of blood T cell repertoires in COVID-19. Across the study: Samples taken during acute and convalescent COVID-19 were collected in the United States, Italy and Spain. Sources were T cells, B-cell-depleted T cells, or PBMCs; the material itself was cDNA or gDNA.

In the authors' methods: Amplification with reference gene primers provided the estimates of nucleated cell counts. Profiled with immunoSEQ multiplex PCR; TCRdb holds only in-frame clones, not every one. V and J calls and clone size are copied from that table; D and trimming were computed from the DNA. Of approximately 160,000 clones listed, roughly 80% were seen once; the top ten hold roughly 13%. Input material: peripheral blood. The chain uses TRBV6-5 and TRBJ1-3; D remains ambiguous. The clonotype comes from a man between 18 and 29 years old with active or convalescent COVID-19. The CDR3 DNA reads TGTGCCAGCAGACCCCGGGGTCGTGGAAACACCATATATTTT. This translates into CASRPRGRGNTIYF.